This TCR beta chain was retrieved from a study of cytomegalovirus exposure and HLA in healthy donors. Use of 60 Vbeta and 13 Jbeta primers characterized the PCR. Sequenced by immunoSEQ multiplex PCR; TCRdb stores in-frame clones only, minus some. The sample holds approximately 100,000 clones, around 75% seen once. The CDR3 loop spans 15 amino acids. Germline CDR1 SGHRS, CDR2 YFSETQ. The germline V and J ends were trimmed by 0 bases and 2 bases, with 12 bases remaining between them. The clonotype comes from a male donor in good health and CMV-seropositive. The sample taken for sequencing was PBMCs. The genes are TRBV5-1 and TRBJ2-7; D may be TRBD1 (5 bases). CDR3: CASSLEVRGPYEQYF. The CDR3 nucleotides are TGCGCCAGCAGCTTGGAAGTTAGGGGTCCCTACGAGCAGTACTTC.